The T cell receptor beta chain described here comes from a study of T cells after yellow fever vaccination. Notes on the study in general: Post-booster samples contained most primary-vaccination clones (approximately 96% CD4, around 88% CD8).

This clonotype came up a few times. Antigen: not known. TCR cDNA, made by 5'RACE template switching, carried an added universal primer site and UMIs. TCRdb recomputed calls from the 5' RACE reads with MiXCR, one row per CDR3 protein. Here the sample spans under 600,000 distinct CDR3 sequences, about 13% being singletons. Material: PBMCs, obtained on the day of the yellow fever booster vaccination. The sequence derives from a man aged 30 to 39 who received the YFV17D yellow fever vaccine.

In DNA, the CDR3 is TGTGCCAGCAGCTTGGAATTGTATGAGCAGTTCTTC. Protein sequence: CASSLELYEQFF. The V gene is TRBV5-5, the J gene TRBJ2-1; D remains unclear. V dropped 0 bases and J dropped 8 bases, with 6 bases sitting between them. This CDR3 is 12 amino acids long. Germline V gives CDR1 SGHKS, CDR2 YYEKEE (reference sequence).